The TCR beta chain under discussion was sequenced for a study of blood T cell repertoires in COVID-19. The ends lost 3 bases at V and 0 bases at J; junction bases unmatched: 5. Germline lookup yields CDR1 MNHNS and CDR2 SASEGT. This CDR3 is built from 16 residues. This table comes from immunoSEQ multiplex PCR, and its TCRdb copy is limited to in-frame clones, with some not included. The sample records 300,000 to 400,000 clones, about 91% being singletons. The chain carries TRBV6-1 and TRBJ1-5; 7 nucleotides line up with TRBD1. The sequence derives from a woman in her thirties with COVID-19, enrolled during active disease. The sample was peripheral blood. The CDR3 DNA is TGTGCCAGCAGTGACGCCGGGACAGATAGCAATCAGCCCCAGCATTTT. It specifies CASSDAGTDSNQPQHF.